The rows below give T cell receptor beta chains drawn from one sample of a study of Graves' ophthalmopathy and Graves' hyperthyroidism. TCRdb reanalysed the multiplex PCR reads using MiXCR and keeps one entry per CDR3 protein. The repertoire holds roughly 500,000 distinct CDR3 sequences, with roughly 14% as singletons. Sequenced: blood. The receptors stem from a woman aged 25 to 39 with Graves' ophthalmopathy. CDR3s include the opening cysteine and the closing phenylalanine or tryptophan. D genes are given only for firm matches. The size field is filled for only some rows; it gives once, few, many or a size class.

cdr3_aa: CASSPRFWGTTGELFF
cdr3_nt: TGTGCCAGCAGCCCACGCTTTTGGGGGACTACCGGGGAGCTGTTTTTT
v_call: TRBV11-2
cdr3_length: 16
d_call: NA
clone_size: few
j_call: TRBJ2-2

cdr3_aa: CASSMWDSPNTGELFF
cdr3_nt: TGTGCCAGTAGTATGTGGGACAGCCCGAACACCGGGGAGCTGTTTTTT
v_call: TRBV19
cdr3_length: 16
d_call: TRBD1
clone_size: few
j_call: TRBJ2-2

cdr3_aa: CASSLPRDTGELFF
cdr3_nt: TGTGCCAGCAGCTTGCCCAGGGATACCGGGGAGCTGTTTTTT
v_call: TRBV7-2
cdr3_length: 14
d_call: NA
clone_size: many
j_call: TRBJ2-2

cdr3_aa: CASSRQRSQETQYF
cdr3_nt: TGTGCCAGCAGCCGACAGCGTTCACAAGAGACCCAGTACTTC
v_call: TRBV7-2
cdr3_length: 14
d_call: NA
clone_size: many
j_call: TRBJ2-5

cdr3_aa: CASSLPVRSGEAFF
cdr3_nt: TGTGCCAGCAGTTTACCTGTACGATCCGGTGAAGCTTTCTTT
v_call: TRBV12-3/TRBV12-4
cdr3_length: 14
d_call: NA
clone_size: many
j_call: TRBJ1-1

cdr3_aa: CATVGALGTEAFF
cdr3_nt: TGTGCCACCGTTGGGGCATTAGGCACTGAAGCTTTCTTT
v_call: TRBV24-1
cdr3_length: 13
d_call: NA
clone_size: many
j_call: TRBJ1-1

cdr3_aa: CATSGGRDYEQYF
cdr3_nt: TGTGCCACCAGCGGGGGACGGGACTACGAGCAGTACTTC
v_call: TRBV15
cdr3_length: 13
d_call: NA
clone_size: many
j_call: TRBJ2-7

cdr3_aa: CASSTGQGVDYGYTF
cdr3_nt: TGCGCCAGCAGCACTGGACAGGGGGTGGACTATGGCTACACCTTC
v_call: TRBV5-1
cdr3_length: 15
d_call: TRBD1
clone_size: many
j_call: TRBJ1-2

cdr3_aa: CSAENRGNQPQHF
cdr3_nt: TGCAGTGCGGAAAACAGGGGGAATCAGCCCCAGCATTTT
v_call: TRBV20-1
cdr3_length: 13
d_call: TRBD1
clone_size: many
j_call: TRBJ1-5

cdr3_aa: CASSVRGASTEAFF
cdr3_nt: TGTGCCAGTAGTGTTAGAGGGGCGAGCACTGAAGCTTTCTTT
v_call: TRBV2
cdr3_length: 14
d_call: NA
clone_size: many
j_call: TRBJ1-1

cdr3_aa: CASSSFGGSSGELFF
cdr3_nt: TGTGCCAGTAGTTCCTTTGGAGGGTCCTCCGGGGAGCTGTTTTTT
v_call: TRBV19
cdr3_length: 15
d_call: NA
clone_size: many
j_call: TRBJ2-2

cdr3_aa: CASGRAGANVLTF
cdr3_nt: TGTGCCAGCGGGAGGGCTGGGGCCAACGTCCTGACTTTC
v_call: TRBV27
cdr3_length: 13
d_call: TRBD2
clone_size: NA
j_call: TRBJ2-6

cdr3_aa: CASYNTLNTEAFF
cdr3_nt: TGTGCCAGTTACAACACCTTGAACACTGAAGCTTTCTTT
v_call: TRBV6-4
cdr3_length: 13
d_call: NA
clone_size: NA
j_call: TRBJ1-1

cdr3_aa: CASSAKETQYF
cdr3_nt: TGTGCCAGCAGTGCCAAAGAGACCCAGTACTTC
v_call: TRBV6-1
cdr3_length: 11
d_call: NA
clone_size: many
j_call: TRBJ2-5

cdr3_aa: CAGPKPGQGYGYTF
cdr3_nt: TGTGCCGGCCCAAAACCGGGACAGGGGTATGGCTACACCTTC
v_call: TRBV7-3
cdr3_length: 14
d_call: TRBD1
clone_size: few
j_call: TRBJ1-2

cdr3_aa: CASSYVDGKGHYGYTF
cdr3_nt: TGTGCCAGCAGTTACGTCGACGGGAAGGGACACTATGGCTACACCTTC
v_call: TRBV6-5
cdr3_length: 16
d_call: NA
clone_size: NA
j_call: TRBJ1-2

cdr3_aa: CSARSLQGASEQYF
cdr3_nt: TGCAGTGCTAGAAGCCTACAGGGGGCCTCCGAGCAGTACTTC
v_call: TRBV20-1
cdr3_length: 14
d_call: TRBD1
clone_size: NA
j_call: TRBJ2-7

cdr3_aa: CASSQERFGRKETQYF
cdr3_nt: TGTGCCAGCAGCCAAGAGAGATTCGGGAGGAAAGAGACCCAGTACTTC
v_call: TRBV14
cdr3_length: 16
d_call: TRBD2
clone_size: many
j_call: TRBJ2-5

cdr3_aa: CSTYGGRSTYGYTF
cdr3_nt: TGCAGTACGTACGGGGGCAGATCAACCTATGGCTACACCTTC
v_call: TRBV20-1
cdr3_length: 14
d_call: NA
clone_size: many
j_call: TRBJ1-2

cdr3_aa: CASSLDRGQPQHF
cdr3_nt: TGTGCCAGCAGTCTCGACAGGGGCCAGCCCCAGCATTTT
v_call: TRBV5-1
cdr3_length: 13
d_call: TRBD1
clone_size: many
j_call: TRBJ1-5

cdr3_aa: CASSPDRYGYTF
cdr3_nt: TGCGCCAGCAGCCCGGACAGATATGGCTACACCTTC
v_call: TRBV5-1
cdr3_length: 12
d_call: NA
clone_size: many
j_call: TRBJ1-2

cdr3_aa: CASRDTDNSPLHF
cdr3_nt: TGTGCCAGCAGGGACACCGATAATTCACCCCTCCACTTT
v_call: TRBV6-1
cdr3_length: 13
d_call: NA
clone_size: NA
j_call: TRBJ1-6

cdr3_aa: CAWSVAGASGNTIYF
cdr3_nt: TGTGCCTGGAGTGTAGCGGGGGCAAGTGGCAACACCATATATTTT
v_call: TRBV30
cdr3_length: 15
d_call: NA
clone_size: few
j_call: TRBJ1-3

cdr3_aa: CASSEQGNTGELFF
cdr3_nt: TGTGCCAGCAGTGAGCAGGGGAACACCGGGGAGCTGTTTTTT
v_call: TRBV6-1
cdr3_length: 14
d_call: NA
clone_size: many
j_call: TRBJ2-2

cdr3_aa: CAWSVQGDQPQHF
cdr3_nt: TGTGCCTGGAGTGTACAAGGTGATCAGCCCCAGCATTTT
v_call: TRBV30
cdr3_length: 13
d_call: NA
clone_size: few
j_call: TRBJ1-5

cdr3_aa: CSAPTSGRATGELFF
cdr3_nt: TGCAGTGCGCCTACTAGCGGGAGGGCCACCGGGGAGCTGTTTTTT
v_call: TRBV20-1
cdr3_length: 15
d_call: TRBD2
clone_size: NA
j_call: TRBJ2-2

cdr3_aa: CASSGGGSPAETQYF
cdr3_nt: TGTGCCAGCAGCGGCGGGGGCTCCCCGGCAGAGACCCAGTACTTC
v_call: TRBV9
cdr3_length: 15
d_call: NA
clone_size: NA
j_call: TRBJ2-5

cdr3_aa: CASSLYRGTVTYEQYF
cdr3_nt: TGTGCCAGCAGTTTATACCGCGGGACAGTCACCTACGAGCAGTACTTC
v_call: TRBV28
cdr3_length: 16
d_call: NA
clone_size: many
j_call: TRBJ2-7

cdr3_aa: CASSLEHSNQPQHF
cdr3_nt: TGTGCCAGCAGCTTAGAACATAGCAATCAGCCCCAGCATTTT
v_call: TRBV7-9
cdr3_length: 14
d_call: NA
clone_size: many
j_call: TRBJ1-5

cdr3_aa: CSASQGFGNQPQHF
cdr3_nt: TGCAGCGCATCACAGGGGTTCGGCAATCAGCCCCAGCATTTT
v_call: TRBV29-1
cdr3_length: 14
d_call: TRBD1
clone_size: few
j_call: TRBJ1-5

cdr3_aa: CASSVDQGVPGELFF
cdr3_nt: TGTGCCAGCAGCGTAGACCAGGGTGTCCCCGGGGAGCTGTTTTTT
v_call: TRBV9
cdr3_length: 15
d_call: NA
clone_size: many
j_call: TRBJ2-2

cdr3_aa: CAWRTENTGELLF
cdr3_nt: TGTGCCTGGAGGACGGAAAACACCGGGGAGCTGCTTTTT
v_call: TRBV30
cdr3_length: 13
d_call: NA
clone_size: many
j_call: TRBJ2-2

cdr3_aa: CSASGTIANGYTF
cdr3_nt: TGCAGTGCTAGCGGAACAATAGCTAATGGCTACACCTTC
v_call: TRBV20-1
cdr3_length: 13
d_call: NA
clone_size: many
j_call: TRBJ1-2

cdr3_aa: CASSGREGAFF
cdr3_nt: TGTGCCAGCAGCGGAAGAGAGGGAGCTTTCTTT
v_call: TRBV9
cdr3_length: 11
d_call: NA
clone_size: many
j_call: TRBJ1-1

cdr3_aa: CASSEPARGCGSNQPQHF
cdr3_nt: TGTGCCAGCAGTGAACCCGCCAGGGGATGCGGTAGCAATCAGCCCCAGCATTTT
v_call: TRBV25-1
cdr3_length: 18
d_call: NA
clone_size: many
j_call: TRBJ1-5

cdr3_aa: CASSEWTSGIQYF
cdr3_nt: TGTGCCAGCAGTGAATGGACTAGCGGGATTCAGTACTTC
v_call: TRBV27
cdr3_length: 13
d_call: TRBD2
clone_size: many
j_call: TRBJ2-4

cdr3_aa: CATVGGTEAFF
cdr3_nt: TGTGCCACCGTGGGGGGGACTGAAGCTTTCTTT
v_call: TRBV19
cdr3_length: 11
d_call: NA
clone_size: few
j_call: TRBJ1-1

cdr3_aa: CASSTDSTAPYEQYF
cdr3_nt: TGTGCCAGCAGTACAGACTCAACCGCCCCCTACGAGCAGTACTTC
v_call: TRBV6-1
cdr3_length: 15
d_call: NA
clone_size: many
j_call: TRBJ2-7

cdr3_aa: CASSSERDGYTF
cdr3_nt: TGTGCCAGCAGTTCAGAGAGGGACGGCTACACCTTC
v_call: TRBV7-9
cdr3_length: 12
d_call: NA
clone_size: many
j_call: TRBJ1-2

cdr3_aa: CASSEFGRHQPQHF
cdr3_nt: TGTGCCAGCAGTGAGTTTGGGCGGCACCAGCCCCAGCATTTT
v_call: TRBV6-1
cdr3_length: 14
d_call: NA
clone_size: many
j_call: TRBJ1-5

cdr3_aa: CASSGPVGQGASVDF
cdr3_nt: NA
v_call: TRBV28
cdr3_length: 15
d_call: NA
clone_size: NA
j_call: TRBJ2-5

cdr3_aa: CASSYGPGRGTEAFF
cdr3_nt: TGTGCCAGCAGTTACGGCCCGGGGCGGGGGACTGAAGCTTTCTTT
v_call: TRBV6-2/TRBV6-3
cdr3_length: 15
d_call: NA
clone_size: many
j_call: TRBJ1-1

cdr3_aa: CASSPPPWETQYF
cdr3_nt: TGTGCCAGCAGTCCGCCCCCCTGGGAGACCCAGTACTTC
v_call: TRBV25-1
cdr3_length: 13
d_call: NA
clone_size: few
j_call: TRBJ2-5

cdr3_aa: CAKTHLYSNQPQHF
cdr3_nt: TGTGCCAAAACACACCTTTATAGCAATCAGCCCCAGCATTTT
v_call: TRBV19
cdr3_length: 14
d_call: NA
clone_size: many
j_call: TRBJ1-5

cdr3_aa: CATSRDMFRAGVIFDIQYF
cdr3_nt: TGTGCCACCAGCAGAGACATGTTTAGGGCGGGAGTTATTTTTGACATTCAGTACTTC
v_call: TRBV15
cdr3_length: 19
d_call: TRBD2
clone_size: few
j_call: TRBJ2-4

cdr3_aa: CAISDLGYSENTEAFF
cdr3_nt: TGTGCCATCAGTGATCTGGGCTATTCTGAGAACACTGAAGCTTTCTTT
v_call: TRBV10-3
cdr3_length: 16
d_call: NA
clone_size: NA
j_call: TRBJ1-1

cdr3_aa: CASSVGRDTGELFF
cdr3_nt: TGTGCCAGCAGTGTCGGGCGTGACACCGGGGAGCTGTTTTTT
v_call: TRBV12-3/TRBV12-4
cdr3_length: 14
d_call: NA
clone_size: many
j_call: TRBJ2-2

cdr3_aa: CASSMGNEQFF
cdr3_nt: TGTGCCAGCAGTATGGGGAATGAGCAGTTCTTC
v_call: TRBV6-1
cdr3_length: 11
d_call: NA
clone_size: many
j_call: TRBJ2-1

cdr3_aa: CATRDSLSYEQYF
cdr3_nt: TGTGCCACCAGGGACAGTTTATCCTACGAGCAGTACTTC
v_call: TRBV24-1
cdr3_length: 13
d_call: NA
clone_size: many
j_call: TRBJ2-7

cdr3_aa: CASTGLSYEQYF
cdr3_nt: TGTGCCAGCACGGGACTATCCTACGAGCAGTACTTC
v_call: TRBV2
cdr3_length: 12
d_call: TRBD2
clone_size: many
j_call: TRBJ2-7

cdr3_aa: CASQVRGSGLEQYF
cdr3_nt: TGTGCCAGCCAGGTCAGGGGCTCAGGCTTAGAGCAGTACTTC
v_call: TRBV28
cdr3_length: 14
d_call: NA
clone_size: many
j_call: TRBJ2-7

cdr3_aa: CATNTRGGGTGELFF
cdr3_nt: TGTGCCACCAACACCCGGGGCGGGGGCACCGGGGAGCTGTTTTTT
v_call: TRBV24-1
cdr3_length: 15
d_call: TRBD2
clone_size: few
j_call: TRBJ2-2

cdr3_aa: CASSPRGSSGNTIYF
cdr3_nt: TGTGCCAGCAGCCCCCGGGGCTCCTCTGGGAACACCATATATTTT
v_call: TRBV9
cdr3_length: 15
d_call: NA
clone_size: many
j_call: TRBJ1-3

cdr3_aa: CASRLPWGNQPQHF
cdr3_nt: TGTGCCAGCAGACTCCCTTGGGGGAATCAGCCCCAGCATTTT
v_call: TRBV6-1
cdr3_length: 14
d_call: NA
clone_size: few
j_call: TRBJ1-5

cdr3_aa: CASSQGLAGQETQYF
cdr3_nt: TGTGCCAGCAGCCAGGGACTAGCGGGCCAAGAGACCCAGTACTTC
v_call: TRBV3-1
cdr3_length: 15
d_call: TRBD2
clone_size: many
j_call: TRBJ2-5

cdr3_aa: CAWSRQGATFF
cdr3_nt: TGTGCCTGGAGCCGACAGGGCGCCACTTTCTTT
v_call: TRBV30
cdr3_length: 11
d_call: TRBD1
clone_size: few
j_call: TRBJ1-1

cdr3_aa: CANRTLTSGGQYQETQYF
cdr3_nt: TGCGCCAACAGAACTCTGACTAGCGGGGGACAGTACCAAGAGACCCAGTACTTC
v_call: TRBV5-1
cdr3_length: 18
d_call: TRBD2
clone_size: NA
j_call: TRBJ2-5

cdr3_aa: CASSQDYHEQYF
cdr3_nt: TGTGCCAGCAGCCAAGATTACCACGAGCAGTACTTC
v_call: TRBV14
cdr3_length: 12
d_call: NA
clone_size: many
j_call: TRBJ2-7

cdr3_aa: CASTTGQGTGYTF
cdr3_nt: TGTGCCAGCACCACCGGACAGGGGACTGGCTACACCTTC
v_call: TRBV28
cdr3_length: 13
d_call: TRBD1
clone_size: many
j_call: TRBJ1-2